This T cell receptor (beta chain) was sequenced in a study of blood T cells in healthy people across ages. Worth noting for this clonotype: Its antigen is still unknown.

The use of a sample-barcoded 5' primer and a J-beta primer mix characterized a second PCR of roughly 7 to 11 cycles. Each CDR3 protein is one row after TCRdb ran MiXCR on the 5' RACE reads. The sample lists 1.5 million to 2 million distinct CDR3 sequences; 49% were seen once. Study-wide findings and caveats: Roughly linear declines in TCR beta diversity per million T cells occurred with age. Investigators viewed diversity estimates from one million T cells as underestimates, the study reported. Unsorted PBMC material precluded a definitive naive versus antigen-experienced comparison.

This CDR3 contains 16 residues. Germline V gives CDR1 DFQATT, CDR2 SNEGSKA (reference sequence). With V trimmed by 7 bases and J by 3 bases, 17 bases remained unmatched. This receptor was identified in a woman in her thirties or forties in good health. Source material: blood. The rearrangement links TRBV20-1 to TRBJ2-7; 8 bases match TRBD2. CDR3: CSVSPSGRGALYEQYF. CDR3 bases: TGCAGTGTTTCTCCATCCGGGCGGGGGGCACTCTACGAGCAGTACTTC.